Below are 17 T cell receptor beta chains sequenced from a single sample in a study of cytomegalovirus exposure and HLA in healthy donors (dated by TCRdb to 2016 to 2017). The library came from the immunoSEQ multiplex PCR assay. In TCRdb, the immuneACCESS table is reduced to in-frame sequences with V and J assigned. These tables do not hold every clone; where another copy was compared, an unresolved V gene accounts for under half, and the others remain unexplained. The sample table holds fewer than 65,000 clones, of which roughly 89% were seen once. The ten largest account for roughly 15% of the sample. Source material: PBMCs. These receptors were obtained from a woman younger than 30 in good health and CMV-seronegative.

The J gene is TRBJ2-1, the V gene TRBV14; 7 bases match TRBD2. The junction had 5 bases not matched to a gene; V was cut back by 4 bases and J by 5 bases. The CDR3 is 14 amino acids. Germline V gene lookup returns CDR1 SGHDN and CDR2 FVKESK. As DNA, the CDR3 is TGTGCCAGCAGCCGCTGGAGCGGGGACAATGAGCAGTTCTTC. Amino acid sequence: CASSRWSGDNEQFF.

The chain has TRBV5-6 and TRBJ1-3; a weak D match, TRBD1 (6 bases). Germline V gene lookup returns CDR1 SGHDT and CDR2 YYEEEE. Trimming took off 3 bases at V and 2 bases at J, with 12 bases between the two ends. The CDR3 sequence is 15 residues long. For the CDR3, the DNA is TGTGCCAGCAGCTCCCCACGGGACACTGGAAACACCATATATTTT. This gives the protein CASSSPRDTGNTIYF.

This rearrangement joins TRBV18 to TRBJ1-3, with D unclear. V was clipped by 3 bases and J by 0 bases, with 12 bases between them. Germline V gene lookup returns CDR1 KGHSH and CDR2 LQKENI. The CDR3 extends over 16 amino acids. For the CDR3, the DNA is TGTGCCAGCTCACCTGACCGACTGATCTCTGGAAACACCATATATTTT. Encoded protein: CASSPDRLISGNTIYF.

The CDR3 here is CASSPGQGTDTQYF. The CDR3 DNA sequence: TGTGCCAGCAGCCCGGGACAGGGCACAGATACGCAGTATTTT. V usage is TRBV7-9 and J usage is TRBJ2-3, with 8 bases lining up with TRBD1. The length of the CDR3 is 14 residues. The V gene's germline CDR1 is SEHNR and CDR2 FQNEAQ (reference sequence). V trimming: 5 bases; J trimming: 1 base; junction bases outside the gene matches: 2.

V and J are TRBV15 and TRBJ2-7, with D uncertain. The CDR3 extends over 13 amino acids. The germline V and J ends were trimmed by 0 bases and 5 bases, with 8 bases remaining between them. The germline CDR1 and CDR2 sequences are LNHNV and YYDKDF (reference sequence). In nucleotides, the CDR3 is TGTGCCACCAGCAGAGATCACTTAAACGAGCAGTACTTC. It yields the protein CATSRDHLNEQYF.

The chain carries TRBV30 and TRBJ1-1; 10 bases are a match to TRBD1. From germline, CDR1 is GTSNPN and CDR2 SVGIG (reference sequence). V gave up 4 bases and J gave up 5 bases; unmatched junction bases: 4. The CDR3 sequence is 13 residues long. The CDR3 sequence: CAWTSDRGTEAFF. CDR3 DNA: TGTGCCTGGACCTCGGACAGGGGGACTGAAGCTTTCTTT.

V is TRBV19 and J is TRBJ1-2, with a weak D call TRBD1 (5 bases). Per germline, CDR1 LNHDA and CDR2 SQIVND (reference sequence). The CDR3 extends over 14 amino acids. V was cut by 7 bases and J by 3 bases, with 15 bases left in between. As DNA, the CDR3 is TGTGCCAGTACCCTTGGCAGGGCGGACTATGGCTACACCTTC. Protein product: CASTLGRADYGYTF.

The rearrangement joins TRBV9 to TRBJ2-1; 10 nucleotides match TRBD2. V was clipped by 0 bases and J by 6 bases; unmatched bases: 9. The CDR3 consists of 17 residues. Germline V CDR1 and CDR2: SGDLS, YYNGEE. The chain's CDR3 is CASSVALAGGHRNEQFF. CDR3 DNA: TGTGCCAGCAGCGTAGCCTTAGCGGGGGGCCACCGCAATGAGCAGTTCTTC.

This chain joins TRBV30 and TRBJ2-7; weak D call: TRBD2 (5 bases). The length of the CDR3 is 16 residues. With 0 bases removed from V and 1 base from J, the gap between germline ends came to 16 bases. The V gene's germline CDR1 is GTSNPN and CDR2 SVGIG (reference sequence). As DNA, the CDR3 is TGTGCCTGGAGTGTATTCCGTAGGAGAGGGTCCTACGAGCAGTACTTC. Its protein is CAWSVFRRRGSYEQYF.

CDR3 DNA sequence: TGTGCCAGCAGCCCCAGGGTCTCTGGGGCCAACGTCCTGACTTTC. It yields the protein CASSPRVSGANVLTF. The chain uses TRBV7-9 and TRBJ2-6; a weak D match, TRBD1 (5 bases). V was cut by 5 bases and J by 0 bases, with 8 bases left in between. CDR3 length: 15 amino acids. Germline V lookup: CDR1 SEHNR, CDR2 FQNEAQ (reference sequence).

The chain uses TRBV19 and TRBJ1-2; 7 bases fit TRBD1. Germline CDR1 and CDR2: LNHDA and SQIVND (reference sequence). The CDR3 has 13 amino acids. After removal of 6 bases from V and 4 bases from J, the junction contained 5 bases not matched to a gene. CDR3 loop: CASRPDRTYGYTF. In nucleotides, the CDR3 is TGTGCCAGTAGACCGGACAGGACCTATGGCTACACCTTC.

The rearrangement links TRBV6-5 to TRBJ1-4; the D is unclear. CDR1 MNHEY and CDR2 SVGAGI come from the germline V gene. The CDR3 has 15 amino acids. The V and J ends lost 2 bases and 0 bases respectively, with 7 bases between them. The CDR3: CASSYASATNEKLFF. CDR3 coding DNA: TGTGCCAGCAGTTACGCGTCTGCAACTAATGAAAAACTGTTTTTT.

The chain is built from TRBV10-3 and TRBJ1-2; D not resolved. CDR1 and CDR2 (germline): ENHRY, SYGVKD. The CDR3 contains 18 residues. V was cut by 0 bases and J by 5 bases, with 22 bases left in between. For the CDR3, the DNA is TGTGCCATCAGTGAGTCGGCCCCGCCCGGCAGGACTGCTTATGGCTACACCTTC. It encodes CAISESAPPGRTAYGYTF.

The rearrangement joins TRBV19 to TRBJ2-3; the D gene is possibly TRBD2 (5 bases). This CDR3 is built from 16 residues. CDR1 and CDR2 from the germline V gene are LNHDA and SQIVND (reference sequence). V lost 5 bases, J lost 0 bases, and 15 bases lay in between. The DNA of the CDR3 is TGTGCCAGTAGTTCCCCACGGACTTTTAGCACAGATACGCAGTATTTT. Encoded protein: CASSSPRTFSTDTQYF.

This sequence joins TRBV7-9 and TRBJ2-7; TRBD2 aligns across 10 bases. Germline V CDR1 and CDR2: SEHNR, FQNEAQ (reference sequence). Unmatched junction bases numbered 2, after V lost 1 base and J lost 2 bases. The CDR3 contains 15 residues. CDR3 sequence reads: CASSLVGTSAYEQYF. The CDR3 DNA sequence: TGTGCCAGCAGCTTAGTTGGGACTAGCGCCTACGAGCAGTACTTC.

The chain couples TRBV5-8 to TRBJ2-7; a possible D gene is TRBD1 (6 bases). Per the germline V gene, CDR1 is SGHTS and CDR2 is YDEGEE. The CDR3 has 15 residues. V lost 0 bases to trimming and J lost 1 base, with 11 bases between them. The chain's CDR3 is CASSLVQGPSYEQYF. The CDR3 region has the DNA TGTGCCAGCAGCTTGGTCCAGGGGCCTTCCTACGAGCAGTACTTC.

Only one count was recorded for this clone. This chain joins TRBV7-9 and TRBJ2-5, with 8 positions matching TRBD1. The CDR3 runs 14 residues. Germline lookup yields CDR1 SEHNR and CDR2 FQNEAQ (reference sequence). The V and J ends lost 4 bases and 5 bases, in that order; junction bases with no gene match: 6. The CDR3 bases are TGTGCCAGCAGCTCACAGGGGGTTCGGGAGACCCAGTACTTC. Amino acids: CASSSQGVRETQYF.